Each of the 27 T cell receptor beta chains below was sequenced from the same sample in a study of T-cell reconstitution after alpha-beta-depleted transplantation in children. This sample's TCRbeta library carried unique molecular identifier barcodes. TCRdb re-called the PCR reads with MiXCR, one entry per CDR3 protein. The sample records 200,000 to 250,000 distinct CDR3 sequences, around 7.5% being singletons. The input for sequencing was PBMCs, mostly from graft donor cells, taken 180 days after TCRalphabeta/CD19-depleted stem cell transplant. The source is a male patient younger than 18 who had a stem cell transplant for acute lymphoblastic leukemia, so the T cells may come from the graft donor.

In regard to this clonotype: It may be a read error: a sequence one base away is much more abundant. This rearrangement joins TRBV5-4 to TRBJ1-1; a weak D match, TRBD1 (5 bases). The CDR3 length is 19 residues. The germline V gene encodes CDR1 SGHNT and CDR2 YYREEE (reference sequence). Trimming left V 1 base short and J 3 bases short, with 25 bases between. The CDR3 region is CASSLFPQGPPGVYTEAFF. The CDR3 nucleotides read TGTGCCAGCAGCTTGTTTCCCCAGGGTCCCCCGGGGGTGTACACTGAAGCTTTCTTT.

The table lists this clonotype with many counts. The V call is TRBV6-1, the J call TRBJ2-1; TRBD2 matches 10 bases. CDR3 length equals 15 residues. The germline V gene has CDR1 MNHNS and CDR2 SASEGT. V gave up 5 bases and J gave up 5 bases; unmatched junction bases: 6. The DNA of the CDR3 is TGTGCCAGCAGTCCAGCGGGGGGGGACCACAATGAGCAGTTCTTC. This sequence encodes CASSPAGGDHNEQFF.

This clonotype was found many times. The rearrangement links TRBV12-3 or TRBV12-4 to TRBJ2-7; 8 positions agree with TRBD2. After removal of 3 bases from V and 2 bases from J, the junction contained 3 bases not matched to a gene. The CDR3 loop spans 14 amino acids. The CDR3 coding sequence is TGTGCCAGCAGTTTCGCGGGAGGCCCCTACGAGCAGTACTTC. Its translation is CASSFAGGPYEQYF.

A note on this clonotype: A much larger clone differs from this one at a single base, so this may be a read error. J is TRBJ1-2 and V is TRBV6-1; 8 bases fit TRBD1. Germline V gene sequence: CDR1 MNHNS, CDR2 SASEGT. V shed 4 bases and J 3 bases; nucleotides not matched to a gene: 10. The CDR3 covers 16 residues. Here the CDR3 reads CASSARDRPSDYGYTF. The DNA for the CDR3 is TGTGCCAGCAGTGCCCGGGACAGGCCGAGTGACTATGGCTACACCTTC.

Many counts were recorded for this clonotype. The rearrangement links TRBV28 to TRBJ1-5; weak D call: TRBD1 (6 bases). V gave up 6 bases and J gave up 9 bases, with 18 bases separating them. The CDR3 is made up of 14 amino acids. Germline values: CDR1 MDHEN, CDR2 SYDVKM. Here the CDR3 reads CASSPTDRQGPQHF. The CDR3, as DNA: TGTGCCAGCAGCCCTACTGACAGGCAAGGGCCCCAGCATTTT.

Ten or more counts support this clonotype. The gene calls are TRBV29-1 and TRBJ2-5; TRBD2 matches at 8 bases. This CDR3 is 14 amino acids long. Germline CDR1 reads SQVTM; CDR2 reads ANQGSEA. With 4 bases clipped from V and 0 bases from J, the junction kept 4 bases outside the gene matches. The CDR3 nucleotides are TGCAGCGTTGGCCAGCGGGAGCACCAAGAGACCCAGTACTTC. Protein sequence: CSVGQREHQETQYF.

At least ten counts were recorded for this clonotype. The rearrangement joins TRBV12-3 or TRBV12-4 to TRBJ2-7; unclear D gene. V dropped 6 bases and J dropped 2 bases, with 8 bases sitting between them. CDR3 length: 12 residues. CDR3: CASSFGPYEQYF. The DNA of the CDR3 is TGTGCCAGCAGCTTTGGACCCTACGAGCAGTACTTC.

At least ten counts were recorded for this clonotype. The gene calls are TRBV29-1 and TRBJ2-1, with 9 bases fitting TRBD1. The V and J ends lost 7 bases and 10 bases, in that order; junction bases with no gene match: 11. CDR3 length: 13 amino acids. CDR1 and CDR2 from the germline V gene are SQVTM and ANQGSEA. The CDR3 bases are TGCAGCGCGGAGAGACAGGGGGTATGGGAGCAGTTCTTC. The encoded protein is CSAERQGVWEQFF.

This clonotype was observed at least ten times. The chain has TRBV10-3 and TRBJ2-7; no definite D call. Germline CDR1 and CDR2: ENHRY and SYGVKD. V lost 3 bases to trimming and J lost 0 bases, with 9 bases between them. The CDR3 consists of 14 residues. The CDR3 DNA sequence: TGTGCCATCAGTGATTTTCAAGTCTCCTACGAGCAGTACTTC. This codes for CAISDFQVSYEQYF.

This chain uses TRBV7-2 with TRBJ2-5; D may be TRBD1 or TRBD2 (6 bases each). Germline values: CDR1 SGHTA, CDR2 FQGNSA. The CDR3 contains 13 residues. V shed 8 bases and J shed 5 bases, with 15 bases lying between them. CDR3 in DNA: TGTGCCAGCCGGACAGCCGGAGGGGAGACCCAGTACTTC. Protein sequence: CASRTAGGETQYF.

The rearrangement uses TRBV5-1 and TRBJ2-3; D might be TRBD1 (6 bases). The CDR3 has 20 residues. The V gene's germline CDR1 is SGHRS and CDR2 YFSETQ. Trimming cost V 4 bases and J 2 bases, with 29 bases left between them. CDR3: CASSPTGNPFVTPFTDTQYF. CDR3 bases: TGCGCCAGCAGCCCGACAGGCAATCCTTTCGTTACTCCGTTCACAGATACGCAGTATTTT.

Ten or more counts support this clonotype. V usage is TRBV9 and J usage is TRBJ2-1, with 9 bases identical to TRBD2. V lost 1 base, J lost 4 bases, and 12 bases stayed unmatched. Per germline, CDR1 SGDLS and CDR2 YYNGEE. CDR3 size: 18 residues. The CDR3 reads CASSVRIGLSGGYNEQFF. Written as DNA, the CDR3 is TGTGCCAGCAGCGTAAGAATTGGCCTTAGCGGGGGTTACAATGAGCAGTTCTTC.

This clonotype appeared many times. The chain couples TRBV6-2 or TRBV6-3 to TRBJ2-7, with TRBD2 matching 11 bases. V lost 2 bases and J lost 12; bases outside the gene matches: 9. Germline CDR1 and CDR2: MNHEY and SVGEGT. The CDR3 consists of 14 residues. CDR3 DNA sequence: TGTGCCAGCAGTTACGTGCCTAGCGGGGGGTCGACGTACTTC. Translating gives CASSYVPSGGSTYF.

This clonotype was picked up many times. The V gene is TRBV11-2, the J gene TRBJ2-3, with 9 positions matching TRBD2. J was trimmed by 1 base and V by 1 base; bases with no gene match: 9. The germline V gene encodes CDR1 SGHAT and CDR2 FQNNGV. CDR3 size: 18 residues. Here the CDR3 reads CASSLGPFSGGGTDTQYF. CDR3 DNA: TGTGCCAGCAGCTTAGGCCCCTTTAGCGGGGGAGGCACAGATACGCAGTATTTT.

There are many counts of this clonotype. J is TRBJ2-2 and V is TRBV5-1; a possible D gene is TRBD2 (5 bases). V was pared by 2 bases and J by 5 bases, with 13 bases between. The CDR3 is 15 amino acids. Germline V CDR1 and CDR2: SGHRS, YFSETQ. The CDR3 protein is CASSFIGSGTGELFF. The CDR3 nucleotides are TGCGCCAGCAGCTTCATAGGGAGTGGGACCGGGGAGCTGTTTTTT.

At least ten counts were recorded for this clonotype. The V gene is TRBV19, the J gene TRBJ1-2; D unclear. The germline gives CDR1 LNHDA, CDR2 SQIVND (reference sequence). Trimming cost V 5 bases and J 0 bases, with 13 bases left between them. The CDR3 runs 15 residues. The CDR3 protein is CASSHDRLTNYGYTF. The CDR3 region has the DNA TGTGCCAGTAGTCACGATAGACTGACTAACTATGGCTACACCTTC.

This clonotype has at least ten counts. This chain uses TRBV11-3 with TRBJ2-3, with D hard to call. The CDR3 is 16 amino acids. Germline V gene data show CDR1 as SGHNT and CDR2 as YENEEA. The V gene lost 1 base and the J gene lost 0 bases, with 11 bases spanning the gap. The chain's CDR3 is CASSLGPSASTDTQYF. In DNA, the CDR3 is TGTGCCAGCAGCTTAGGTCCCAGTGCTAGCACAGATACGCAGTATTTT.

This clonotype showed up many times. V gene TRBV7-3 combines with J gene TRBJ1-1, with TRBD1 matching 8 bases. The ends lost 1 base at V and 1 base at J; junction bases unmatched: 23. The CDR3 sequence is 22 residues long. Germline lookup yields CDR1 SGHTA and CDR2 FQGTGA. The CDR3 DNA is TGTGCCAGCAGCTTAAGTGGTGGGTTGGGACAGGTCAAAGTAGGGTCGAACACTGAAGCTTTCTTT. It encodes CASSLSGGLGQVKVGSNTEAFF.

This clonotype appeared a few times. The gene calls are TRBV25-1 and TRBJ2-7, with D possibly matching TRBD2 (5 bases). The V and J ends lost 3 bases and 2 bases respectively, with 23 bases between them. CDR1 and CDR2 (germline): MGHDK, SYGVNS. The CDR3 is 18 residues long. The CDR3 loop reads CASSDSLELAGTPYEQYF. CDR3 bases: TGTGCCAGCAGTGATTCTCTCGAGCTAGCTGGAACTCCCTACGAGCAGTACTTC.

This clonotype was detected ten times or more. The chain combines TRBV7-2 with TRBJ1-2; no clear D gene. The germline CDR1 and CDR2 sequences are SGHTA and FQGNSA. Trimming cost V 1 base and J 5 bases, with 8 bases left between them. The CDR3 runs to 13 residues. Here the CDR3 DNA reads TGTGCCAGCAGCTTAGGACCGACTTATGGCTACACCTTC. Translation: CASSLGPTYGYTF.

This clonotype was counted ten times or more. This CDR3 is CASSQDRTGGRGELFF. The CDR3 DNA reads TGTGCCAGCAGCCAAGATAGAACGGGGGGTCGAGGGGAGCTGTTTTTT. The V and J genes are TRBV4-2 and TRBJ2-2, with 7 bases matching TRBD2. CDR3 length: 16 amino acids. V gave up 0 bases and J gave up 8 bases; unmatched junction bases: 9. Germline V gene sequence: CDR1 LGHNA, CDR2 YNFKEQ.

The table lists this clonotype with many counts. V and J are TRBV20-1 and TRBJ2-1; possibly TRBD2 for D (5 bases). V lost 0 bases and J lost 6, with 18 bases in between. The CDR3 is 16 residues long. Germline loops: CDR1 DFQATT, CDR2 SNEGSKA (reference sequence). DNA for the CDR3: TGCAGTGCTAGAGATAGCACGGGCTCCCGGGGCAATGAGCAGTTCTTC. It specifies CSARDSTGSRGNEQFF.

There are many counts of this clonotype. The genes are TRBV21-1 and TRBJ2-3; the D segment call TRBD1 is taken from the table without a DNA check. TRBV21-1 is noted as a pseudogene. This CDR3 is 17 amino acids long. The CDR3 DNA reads TGTGCCAGCAGCAAAGTTACAACCCCCCGGGACACAGATACGCAGTATTTT. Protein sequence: CASSKVTTPRDTDTQYF.

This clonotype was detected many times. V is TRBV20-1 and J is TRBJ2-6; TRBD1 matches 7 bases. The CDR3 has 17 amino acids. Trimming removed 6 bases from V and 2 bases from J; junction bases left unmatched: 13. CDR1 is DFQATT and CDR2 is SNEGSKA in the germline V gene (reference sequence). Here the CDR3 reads CSAKRQGLSPGANVLTF. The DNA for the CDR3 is TGCAGTGCAAAAAGACAGGGTCTTAGTCCTGGGGCCAACGTCCTGACTTTC.

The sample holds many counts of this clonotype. The CDR3 sequence: CASSQDMSRVDSYNEQFF. Here the CDR3 DNA reads TGCGCCAGCAGCCAAGATATGTCCAGGGTGGACTCCTACAATGAGCAGTTCTTC. The V and J genes are TRBV4-1 and TRBJ2-1; TRBD1 is a possible D gene (5 bases). Germline V gene sequence: CDR1 MGHRA, CDR2 YSYEKL. The CDR3 is made up of 18 amino acids. Trimming removed 0 bases from V and 0 bases from J, with 15 bases in between.

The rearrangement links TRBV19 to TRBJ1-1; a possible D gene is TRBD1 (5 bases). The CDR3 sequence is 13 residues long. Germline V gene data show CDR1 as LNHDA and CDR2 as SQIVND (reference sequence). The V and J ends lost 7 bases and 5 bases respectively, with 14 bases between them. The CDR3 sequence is CASTKGVRTEAFF. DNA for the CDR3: TGTGCCAGTACCAAAGGGGTGAGGACTGAAGCTTTCTTT.

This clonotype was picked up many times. This CDR3 reads CSGGLITEQYF. The CDR3 DNA reads as TGCAGCGGGGGGTTAATAACCGAGCAGTACTTC. V usage is TRBV20-1 and J usage is TRBJ2-7, with TRBD2 identical over 7 bases. The germline CDR1 and CDR2 sequences are DFQATT and SNEGSKA (reference sequence). The CDR3 has 11 residues.